The 4 T cell receptor beta chains below all came from one sample that was sequenced in a study of CD4+ T cells in melanoma. The method was immunoSEQ multiplex PCR; TCRdb's version includes in-frame clones alone and lacks a portion of them. The sample yields 7,000 to 9,500 clones, around two thirds seen once. Sequencing was done on a sample of cells from a culture (not recorded whether cultured in vitro). These receptors were taken from a human donor with melanoma.

The rearrangement uses TRBV6-5 and TRBJ1-1; TRBD1 agrees at 8 bases. The V gene end was trimmed by 0 bases and the J gene end by 4 bases; junction bases not matched to a gene: 4. There are 15 residues in the CDR3. Germline V gene lookup returns CDR1 MNHEY and CDR2 SVGAGI. CDR3 residues: CASSYSGTGATEAFF. The CDR3 nucleotides are TGTGCCAGCAGTTACTCCGGGACAGGTGCCACTGAAGCTTTCTTT.

This chain joins TRBV5-1 and TRBJ1-1; 8 nucleotides agree with TRBD1. The length of the CDR3 is 14 residues. Trimming at V came to 6 bases and at J to 7 bases, leaving 11 bases not matched to a gene. Germline V gene lookup returns CDR1 SGHRS and CDR2 YFSETQ. The CDR3 nucleotides are TGCGCCAGCAAACCAGACAGGGGCGCGAGTGAAGCTTTCTTT. Protein product: CASKPDRGASEAFF.

The CDR3 nucleotides are TGTGCCAGCAGCTGGACTAGCGGACTAACAGATACGCAGTATTTT. Its protein is CASSWTSGLTDTQYF. The rearrangement joins TRBV5-6 to TRBJ2-3, with TRBD2 identical over 10 bases. This CDR3 contains 15 residues. Germline CDR1 reads SGHDT; CDR2 reads YYEEEE. With V trimmed by 3 bases and J by 3 bases, 4 bases remained unmatched.

This clone was observed a few times. The rearrangement uses TRBV2 and TRBJ2-2; no firm D call. CDR1 is SNHLY and CDR2 is FYNNEI in the germline V gene. Trimming shortened V by 4 bases and J by 5 bases, and 8 bases separated the two germline ends. The CDR3 covers 13 residues. The CDR3 here is CASSGAMTGELFF. CDR3 in DNA: TGTGCCAGCAGTGGAGCCATGACCGGGGAGCTGTTTTTT.